The 24 T cell receptor beta chains reported below all come from one sample, sequenced in a study of regulatory T cells in long-lasting Graves disease (dated by TCRdb to about 2021). Library prep was done by multiplex PCR. Sequenced on an Illumina HiSeq 4000. To build TCR beta libraries, CDR3 regions were amplified by Arm-PCR using iRepertoire HTBI primers. TCRdb cleaned the public reads at Q25 with fastp, built clones with MiXCR and kept in-frame beta chains. Rows matching on CDR3 protein sequence are summarized as one entry with the most common DNA and genes. Here the sample has more than 300,000 distinct CDR3 sequences; about 11% occur a single time. The ten largest clones add up to around 18% of the sample. This sample's time point label indicates: newly diagnosed GD, antithyroid drugs for less than 3 months. RNA was extracted from PBMCs in TRIzol for both TCR sequencing and RNA sequencing. Another study also made use of these data, one on T cells in Graves' hyperthyroidism and ophthalmopathy.

Specimen: peripheral blood mononuclear cells (PBMCs), collected at new diagnosis, from a patient treated with antithyroid drugs. The source is a woman aged 18-29 years with Graves disease. Donor details come from another sample of the same person, matched by shared clones.

The chain links TRBV20-1 to TRBJ2-4, with 10 bases that match TRBD2. From germline, CDR1 is DFQATT and CDR2 SNEGSKA (reference sequence). CDR3 size: 18 residues. J lost 0 bases, V lost 0 bases, and 8 bases had no gene match. CDR3 protein: CSAREASGGPLAKNIQYF. CDR3 DNA: TGCAGTGCTAGAGAGGCTAGCGGGGGCCCCCTAGCCAAAAACATTCAGTACTTC.

This clonotype has ten or more counts. The chain employs TRBV27 and TRBJ2-1; D not resolved. V lost 5 bases to trimming and J lost 0 bases, with 14 bases between them. CDR3 size: 16 residues. Looked up from germline, CDR1 is MNHEY and CDR2 is SMNVEV (reference sequence). CDR3 loop: CASSAPDLSSYNEQFF. The CDR3 DNA follows: TGTGCCAGCAGTGCCCCGGATCTGAGCTCCTACAATGAGCAGTTCTTC.

This clonotype showed up many times. V gene TRBV20-1 combines with J gene TRBJ1-6; D uncertain. V was pared by 6 bases and J by 1 base, with 7 bases between. Germline V CDR1 and CDR2: DFQATT, SNEGSKA (reference sequence). The CDR3 sequence is 13 residues long. The CDR3: CSASQSYNSPLHF. The CDR3 DNA follows: TGCAGTGCGTCGCAGTCCTATAATTCACCCCTCCACTTT.

This clonotype was counted at least ten times. The chain joins TRBV29-1 to TRBJ1-1; D gene ambiguous. The V and J ends lost 5 bases and 2 bases respectively, with 15 bases between them. The CDR3 is 14 residues long. The V gene's germline CDR1 is SQVTM and CDR2 ANQGSEA. In DNA form, the CDR3 reads TGCAGCGTTCGGGCCGCGGTCACTAACACTGAAGCTTTCTTT. Translating gives CSVRAAVTNTEAFF. The full variable domain, completed using reference TRBV29-1 and TRBJ1-1, is SAVISQKPSRDICQRGTSLTIQCQVDSQVTMMFWYRQQPGQSLTLIATANQGSEATYESGFVIDKFPISRPNLTFSTLTVSNMSPEDSSIYLCSVRAAVTNTEAFFGQGTRLTVV.

Ten or more counts support this clonotype. The chain has TRBV7-8 and TRBJ1-4; D call uncertain. The CDR3 consists of 15 residues. Trimming shortened V by 5 bases and J by 5 bases, and 15 bases separated the two germline ends. Germline V lookup: CDR1 SGHVS, CDR2 FQNEAQ. The CDR3 is CASSTRLSTNEKLFF. Written as DNA, the CDR3 is TGTGCCAGCAGCACCAGACTCTCCACCAATGAAAAACTGTTTTTT.

In its sample, this clonotype was seen a few times. The chain uses TRBV2 and TRBJ2-7; 9 nucleotides align to TRBD2. Trimming removed 5 bases from V and 3 bases from J; junction bases left unmatched: 8. The germline CDR1 and CDR2 sequences are SNHLY and FYNNEI. The length of the CDR3 is 15 residues. The CDR3 DNA follows: TGTGCCAGCAGTTACCTTAGCGGGGGAGTCTACGAGCAGTACGTC. Protein sequence: CASSYLSGGVYEQYV.

In its sample, this clonotype was seen many times. The rearrangement links TRBV19 to TRBJ1-1, with D possibly matching TRBD1 (6 bases). The V end was cut by 2 bases, the J end by 3 bases, with 13 bases between. Germline lookup yields CDR1 LNHDA and CDR2 SQIVND (reference sequence). The CDR3 is 15 residues long. CDR3 sequence: CASSIMGGRDTEAFF. The CDR3 coding sequence is TGTGCCAGTAGTATAATGGGGGGCCGGGACACTGAAGCTTTCTTT.

In this sample, this clonotype turned up many times. The CDR3 is CASSLLDGRGKQYF. The CDR3 DNA follows: TGTGCCAGCAGCTTACTCGACGGAAGGGGTAAGCAGTACTTC. This chain uses TRBV7-2 with TRBJ2-7; tentative D call: TRBD1 (5 bases). The V gene lost 2 bases and the J gene lost 8 bases, with 16 bases spanning the gap. The CDR3 runs to 14 residues. CDR1 is SGHTA, CDR2 FQGNSA, per germline.

At least ten counts were recorded for this clonotype. The chain carries TRBV9 and TRBJ2-1; possibly TRBD1 or TRBD2 for D (5 bases each). With 0 bases removed from V and 4 bases from J, the gap between germline ends came to 14 bases. Germline V gene sequence: CDR1 SGDLS, CDR2 YYNGEE. The CDR3 runs 16 residues. The CDR3 loop is CASSVAEGSAYNEQFF. The CDR3 coding sequence is TGTGCCAGCAGCGTAGCTGAGGGGTCAGCTTACAATGAGCAGTTCTTC.

This clonotype has at least ten counts. The chain recombines TRBV5-1 with TRBJ2-3; 12 bases map to TRBD2. The CDR3 spans 15 residues. Germline loops: CDR1 SGHRS, CDR2 YFSETQ. Unmatched junction bases numbered 1, after V lost 3 bases and J lost 2 bases. CDR3 residues: CASSSSGRATDTQYF. The DNA for the CDR3 is TGCGCCAGCAGCTCTAGCGGGAGGGCCACAGATACGCAGTATTTT.

This clonotype was seen at least ten times. V usage is TRBV15 and J usage is TRBJ1-1; D remains ambiguous. Trimming left V 4 bases short and J 7 bases short, with 16 bases between. This CDR3 has 14 amino acids. Germline V gene data show CDR1 as LNHNV and CDR2 as YYDKDF (reference sequence). This CDR3 reads CATSTRLGFGEAFF. Written as DNA, the CDR3 is TGTGCCACCAGCACCCGCCTAGGGTTCGGTGAAGCTTTCTTT.

Of note for this clonotype: A read error may explain this, as a much larger clone is one base away. The rearrangement uses TRBV6-6 and TRBJ2-3, with TRBD2 matching over 8 bases. Germline CDR1 MNHNY, CDR2 SVGAGI (reference sequence). This CDR3 has 22 amino acids. The DNA for the CDR3 is TGTGCCAGCGGTTACTCGAGGGTTCTAGGGCTGGGGCTGCAAAGCGGGAGAGATACGCAGTATTTT. It yields the protein CASGYSRVLGLGLQSGRDTQYF.

Of note for this clonotype: Given a much more abundant clone one base away, this may be a read error. The chain recombines TRBV20-1 with TRBJ2-2; 10 nucleotides align to TRBD1. Germline V gene lookup returns CDR1 DFQATT and CDR2 SNEGSKA (reference sequence). CDR3 length equals 16 residues. Trimming removed 4 bases from V and 6 bases from J; junction bases left unmatched: 11. The CDR3 DNA follows: TGCAGTGCTAAAGTCCCTGGGACAGGGGTCCCCGGGGAGCTGTTTTTT. As protein: CSAKVPGTGVPGELFF.

Only a few counts were recorded for this clonotype. J is TRBJ1-2 and V is TRBV7-9; D is ambiguous. Looked up from germline, CDR1 is SEHNR and CDR2 is FQNEAQ (reference sequence). Trimming removed 7 bases at V and 1 base at J, with 16 bases between. The CDR3 consists of 15 residues. DNA for the CDR3: TGTGCCAGCATAGGGCGAAGGGATCTTAACTATGGCTACACCTTC. Its protein is CASIGRRDLNYGYTF. Drawing the rest from reference TRBV7-9 and TRBJ1-2, the complete variable domain is DTGVSQNPRHKITKRGQNVTFRCDPISEHNRLYWYRQTLGQGPEFLTYFQNEAQLEKSRLLSDRFSAERPKGSFSTLEIQRTEQGDSAMYLCASIGRRDLNYGYTFGSGTRLTVV.

Worth noting for this clonotype: The junction departs from the called germline gene at one end, perhaps through a read error. The chain has TRBV6-1 and TRBJ2-7; D could derive from TRBD1 or TRBD2 (5 bases each). Germline CDR1 MNHNS, CDR2 SASEGT. The CDR3 sequence is 16 residues long. The CDR3 loop is CATSERVGTGWHEQYF. CDR3 coding DNA: TGTGCCACCAGTGAGAGGGTCGGGACGGGATGGCACGAGCAGTACTTC.

This clonotype was recorded at least ten times. V and J are TRBV7-8 and TRBJ2-1, with 8 bases matching TRBD2. Trimming cost V 4 bases and J 3 bases; bases outside gene matches: 5. The CDR3 is 15 amino acids. CDR1 and CDR2 (germline): SGHVS, FQNEAQ. The CDR3 nucleotides read TGTGCCAGCAGCTCCACTAGCGGTAACTACAATGAGCAGTTCTTC. It specifies CASSSTSGNYNEQFF.

This clonotype came up many times. This rearrangement joins TRBV19 to TRBJ2-7; TRBD2 aligns across 15 bases. The CDR3 contains 17 residues. The V and J ends lost 5 bases and 3 bases, in that order; junction bases with no gene match: 8. The germline CDR1 and CDR2 sequences are LNHDA and SQIVND (reference sequence). The CDR3 loop is CASSSGLAGGPIYEQYF. DNA of the CDR3: TGTGCCAGTAGTTCCGGACTAGCGGGAGGGCCCATCTACGAGCAGTACTTC.

This clonotype was picked up many times. The gene calls are TRBV20-1 and TRBJ2-7; D possibly corresponds to TRBD2 (5 bases). This CDR3 has 15 amino acids. V was clipped by 2 bases and J by 0 bases, with 14 bases between them. The V gene's germline CDR1 is DFQATT and CDR2 SNEGSKA (reference sequence). The CDR3 loop reads CSARHGLSPSYEQYV. The DNA for the CDR3 is TGCAGTGCTAGACACGGACTGTCTCCCTCCTACGAGCAGTACGTC.

In this sample, this clonotype turned up many times. The chain couples TRBV5-1 to TRBJ2-7; D is perhaps TRBD1 (5 bases). This CDR3 comprises 14 residues. Trimming cost V 0 bases and J 2 bases, with 9 bases left between them. CDR1 and CDR2 (germline): SGHRS, YFSETQ. CDR3 coding DNA: TGCGCCAGCAGCTTGGATCAGGGCCCCTACGAGCAGTACTTC. Amino acid sequence: CASSLDQGPYEQYF.

This clonotype appeared many times. The chain is built from TRBV13 and TRBJ2-2; weak D call: TRBD2 (7 bases). CDR3 length equals 17 residues. Trimming cost V 5 bases and J 2 bases, with 18 bases left between them. Germline CDR1 PRHDT, CDR2 FYEKMQ (reference sequence). The CDR3 DNA reads as TGTGCCAGCAGCCCCCATCTGGGGGGGGGCAACACCGGGGAGCTGTTTTTT. Translation gives CASSPHLGGGNTGELFF.

CDR3: CASIDRGQKKLFF. The CDR3 bases are TGTGCCAGTATCGACAGGGGACAGAAAAAACTGTTTTTT. The chain employs TRBV19 and TRBJ1-4; 8 bases line up with TRBD1. Germline assignment: CDR1 LNHDA and CDR2 SQIVND (reference sequence). The CDR3 contains 13 residues. V shed 7 bases and J 9 bases; nucleotides not matched to a gene: 7. The full variable domain, completed using reference TRBV19 and TRBJ1-4, is DGGITQSPKYLFRKEGQNVTLSCEQNLNHDAMYWYRQDPGQGLRLIYYSQIVNDFQKGDIAEGYSVSREKKESFPLTVTSAQKNPTAFYLCASIDRGQKKLFFGSGTQLSVL.

The sample holds many counts of this clonotype. The gene calls are TRBV27 and TRBJ2-7; 12 positions agree with TRBD1. Germline V gene data show CDR1 as MNHEY and CDR2 as SMNVEV (reference sequence). CDR3 length equals 17 residues. V gave up 5 bases and J gave up 5 bases; unmatched junction bases: 13. CDR3 protein: CASSTYGDRGLRNEQYF. CDR3 DNA sequence: TGTGCCAGCAGTACTTACGGGGACAGGGGGCTGAGGAACGAGCAGTACTTC.

In its sample, this clonotype was seen many times. The CDR3 nucleotides read TGTGCCACCAGTGACTACGGACAGGCTCAAGATCAGCCCCAGCATTTT. It codes for CATSDYGQAQDQPQHF. V usage is TRBV24-1 and J usage is TRBJ1-5; TRBD1 matches 7 bases. The CDR3 is 16 amino acids. V lost 4 bases to trimming and J lost 5 bases; unmatched junction nucleotides: 10. The germline gives CDR1 KGHDR, CDR2 SFDVKD.

This clonotype has a count of ten or more. The chain has TRBV7-2 and TRBJ1-1, with 7 positions matching TRBD1. The length of the CDR3 is 15 residues. Trimming cost V 3 bases and J 6 bases; bases outside gene matches: 10. Germline-derived CDR1 and CDR2 are SGHTA and FQGNSA. For the CDR3, the DNA is TGTGCCAGCAGCTTCCCGACAGGGCCCCACCCTGAAGCTTTCTTT. This sequence encodes CASSFPTGPHPEAFF. Full variable domain (missing parts from reference TRBV7-2 and TRBJ1-1): GAGVSQSPSNKVTEKGKDVELRCDPISGHTALYWYRQSLGQGLEFLIYFQGNSAPDKSGLPSDRFSAERTGGSVSTLTIQRTQQEDSAVYLCASSFPTGPHPEAFFGQGTRLTVV.